This T cell receptor beta chain was sequenced in a study of chemoradiotherapy in HPV16-positive cancers (dated by TCRdb to 2021 to 2024). Regarding the complete study: Candidate HPV-specific T-cell clones and common TCR motifs were defined through functional T-cell assays on cells from a couple of HPV16-positive patients. The candidate HPV-specific TCRs and motifs were then tracked in TCR repertoires from some 86 patients with HPV-related cancers. The study set out to ask whether T-cell immunity against the HPV oncoproteins E6 and E7 changes over the course of chemoradiotherapy and whether that immunity affects survival.

What the authors observed across the whole study: The functional definition of HPV-specific T cells came from only two HPV16-positive patients, and the survival association was reported for HPV16-positive patients. Expansion of candidate HPV-specific clones and E7-related TCR motifs was observed in the tumor microenvironment during treatment, whereas no such expansion was observed for non-HPV-specific T cells. Improved recurrence-free survival in HPV16-positive patients was associated with expansion of HPV-responsive T cells during chemoradiotherapy.

Because repertoires were sampled repeatedly during chemoradiotherapy, clonal expansion in the tumor microenvironment could be followed. About this clone itself: The target of this receptor is not known. No base qualities exist here, and no much larger clone lies one base off it.

Library prep was done by the immunoSEQ multiplex PCR assay. Here the immuneACCESS table is served through TCRdb, limited to in-frame sequences with V and J called. Missing clones are a known gap in these copies; in checked studies unresolved V genes cover under half, and the rest lacks a known reason. The sample table lists about 5,000 clones, approximately 94% of them with a count of one. The ten largest make up roughly 3.1% of the sample. The TCR sequence derives from a human donor with HPV-associated anogenital cancer. Sequenced material: tumor tissue, taken from a patient who underwent chemoradiotherapy.

The nucleotides are TGTGCCAGCAGCTTCTCCTCCCTCCAAGAGACCCAGTACTTC. This is translated as CASSFSSLQETQYF. The chain links TRBV11-1 with TRBJ2-5, with no confidently assigned D gene. V loses 3 bases, J loses 1 base, and the germline ends lie 9 bases apart. The CDR1 and CDR2 encoded by the germline V gene (reference sequence) are SGHAT and FQDESV. The CDR3, from cysteine to phenylalanine, totals 14 residues. Only the CDR3 portion is preserved as DNA: 42 bases, with reading frame beginning at the first base.